This record covers a single TCR beta chain. Its antigen is not yet known. No base quality information exists; no much larger clone differs at one position. This entry is derived from a study of blood T cell repertoires in COVID-19 (TCRdb year 2020). Some background on the complete study: Samples covering the acute and convalescent phases of COVID-19 were provided by collaborators in the United States, Italy and Spain. The material from the prospective study consisted of cDNA or gDNA derived from T cells, B-cell-depleted T cells, or PBMCs. Where HLA class I and class II types were available, the types were taken from metadata supplied by the sample provider, not from assay-based typing. A freely available public database, intended as a resource for researchers studying the immune response to SARS-CoV-2, is where the repertoires were released. A de-identified subject ID, COVID-19 status, age in years and sex were almost always included in the sample metadata. Samples were obtained from the ongoing ImmuneRACE study (first 160 participants) and from over 1,000 subjects provided by 6 global collaborators. Deeply sampled blood TCRbeta repertoires from subjects exposed to, actively infected with, or recovered from COVID-19 were included in the dataset.

Participants in the prospective study were aged about 18 to 95 years, lived in 24 United States geographic areas, and enrolled through a virtual design. In the prospective study, participants were assigned to cohorts based on the clinical history participants reported in a screening survey and a study questionnaire. Each participant in the prospective study had whole blood, serum and a nasopharyngeal or oropharyngeal swab collected by mobile phlebotomists. Prospective study participants could optionally give additional blood draws and questionnaires over an approximately two-month period. Before DNA extraction, blood samples from the prospective study were shipped at room temperature or frozen. The full study reports these points: How much clinical and demographic metadata was included differed by source and by participant, and the metadata was provided uncurated.

The immunoSEQ Assay, a bias-controlled multiplex PCR, was used to amplify TCRbeta CDR3 regions from genomic DNA. The source study handled its data this way. Nucleated cell counts per sample were estimated from amplification of reference gene primers within the assay. Sequence reads were collapsed and filtered to measure the absolute abundance of every unique TCRbeta CDR3 rearrangement. For each sample, productive Simpson clonality was calculated by taking the square root of Simpson's diversity index across productive rearrangements. In TCRdb, the immuneACCESS table is reduced to in-frame sequences with V and J assigned. These tables do not hold every clone; where another copy was compared, an unresolved V gene accounts for under half, and the others remain unexplained. That table supplies the V and J calls and clone size; D and trimming were determined from the DNA. This sample gives 200,000 to 250,000 clones in total; just over 85% of them show up just once. About 14% of the sample belongs to the ten largest clones.

Inclusive of the bounding cysteine and phenylalanine, the CDR3 is 16 residues long. The CDR3 DNA has 48 bases and is translated from base 1. The germline V gene (reference sequence) specifies SEHNR as CDR1 and FQNEAQ as CDR2. Trimmed from V: 5 bases; trimmed from J: 5 bases; junction bases lacking a gene match: 8. Sequences were obtained from PBMCs or T cells enriched from blood (not recorded which). This receptor chain uses TRBV7-9 and TRBJ2-5; 13 of the junction bases match TRBD2. The TCR comes from a woman between 45 and 65 years old with acute COVID-19. This receptor carries the CDR3 CASSPTTSGRAETQYF. The sequenced DNA is TGTGCCAGCAGCCCGACTACTAGCGGGAGGGCGGAGACCCAGTACTTC. The CDR3 plus the reference TRBV7-9 and TRBJ2-5 genes for the other parts give the full variable domain: DTGVSQNPRHKITKRGQNVTFRCDPISEHNRLYWYRQTLGQGPEFLTYFQNEAQLEKSRLLSDRFSAERPKGSFSTLEIQRTEQGDSAMYLCASSPTTSGRAETQYFGPGTRLLVL.